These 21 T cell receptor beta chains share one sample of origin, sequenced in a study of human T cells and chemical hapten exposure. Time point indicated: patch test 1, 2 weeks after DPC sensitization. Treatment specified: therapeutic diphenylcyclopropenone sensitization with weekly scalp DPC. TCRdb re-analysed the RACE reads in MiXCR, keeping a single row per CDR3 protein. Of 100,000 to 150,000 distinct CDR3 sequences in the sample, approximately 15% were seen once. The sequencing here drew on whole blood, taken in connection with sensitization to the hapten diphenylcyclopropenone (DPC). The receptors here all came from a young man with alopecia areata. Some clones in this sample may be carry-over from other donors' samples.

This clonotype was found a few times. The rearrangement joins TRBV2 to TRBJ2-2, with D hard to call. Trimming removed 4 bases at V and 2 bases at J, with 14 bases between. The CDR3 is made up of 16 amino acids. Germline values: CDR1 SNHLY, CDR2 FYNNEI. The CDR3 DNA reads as TGTGCCAGCAGTGGATACCAGGTCTCTAACACCGGGGAGCTGTTTTTT. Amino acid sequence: CASSGYQVSNTGELFF.

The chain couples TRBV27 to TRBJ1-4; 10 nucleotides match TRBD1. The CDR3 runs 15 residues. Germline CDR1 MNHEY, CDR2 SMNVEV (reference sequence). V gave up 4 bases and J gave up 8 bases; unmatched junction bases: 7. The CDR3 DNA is TGTGCCAGCAGTTCCCCGGGACAGGGGCTGGAAAAACTGTTTTTT. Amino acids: CASSSPGQGLEKLFF.

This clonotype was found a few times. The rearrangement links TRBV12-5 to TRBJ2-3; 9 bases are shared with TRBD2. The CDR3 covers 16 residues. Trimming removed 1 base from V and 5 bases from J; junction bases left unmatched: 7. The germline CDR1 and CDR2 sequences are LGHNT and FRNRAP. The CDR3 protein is CASGLGAGLAIDTQYF. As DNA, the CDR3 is TGTGCTAGTGGTTTGGGAGCGGGACTAGCAATAGATACGCAGTATTTT.

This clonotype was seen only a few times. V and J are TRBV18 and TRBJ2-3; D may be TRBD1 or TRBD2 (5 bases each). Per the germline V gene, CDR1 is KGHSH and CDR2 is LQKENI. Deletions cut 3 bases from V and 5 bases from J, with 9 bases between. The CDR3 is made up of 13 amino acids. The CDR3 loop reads CASSPGVGDTQYF. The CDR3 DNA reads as TGTGCCAGCTCACCGGGGGTTGGAGATACGCAGTATTTT. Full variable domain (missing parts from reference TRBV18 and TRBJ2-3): NAGVMQNPRHLVRRRGQEARLRCSPMKGHSHVYWYRQLPEEGLKFMVYLQKENIIDESGMPKERFSAEFPKEGPSILRIQQVVRGDSAAYFCASSPGVGDTQYFGPGTRLTVL.

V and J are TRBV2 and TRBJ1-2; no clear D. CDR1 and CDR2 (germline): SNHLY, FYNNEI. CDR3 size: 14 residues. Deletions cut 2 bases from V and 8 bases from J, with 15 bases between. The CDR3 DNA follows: TGTGCCAGCAGTGAATACCGGGAGCTCGGCGGCTACACCTTC. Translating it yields CASSEYRELGGYTF. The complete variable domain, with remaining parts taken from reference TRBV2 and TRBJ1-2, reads EPEVTQTPSHQVTQMGQEVILRCVPISNHLYFYWYRQILGQKVEFLVSFYNNEISEKSEIFDDQFSVERPDGSNFTLKIRSTKLEDSAMYFCASSEYRELGGYTFGSGTRLTVV.

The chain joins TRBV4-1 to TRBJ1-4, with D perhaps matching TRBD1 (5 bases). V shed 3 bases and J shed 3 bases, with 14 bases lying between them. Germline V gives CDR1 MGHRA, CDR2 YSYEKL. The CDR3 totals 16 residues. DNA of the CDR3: TGCGCCAGCAGCCAGCCCCGGGGGGGGGCTAATGAAAAACTGTTTTTT. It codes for CASSQPRGGANEKLFF.

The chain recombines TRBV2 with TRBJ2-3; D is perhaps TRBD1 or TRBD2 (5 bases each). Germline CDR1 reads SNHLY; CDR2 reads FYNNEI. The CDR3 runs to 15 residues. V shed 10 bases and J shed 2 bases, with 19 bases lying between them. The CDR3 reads CATLGRDAPTDTQYF. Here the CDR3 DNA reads TGTGCCACACTTGGACGGGACGCCCCCACAGATACGCAGTATTTT.

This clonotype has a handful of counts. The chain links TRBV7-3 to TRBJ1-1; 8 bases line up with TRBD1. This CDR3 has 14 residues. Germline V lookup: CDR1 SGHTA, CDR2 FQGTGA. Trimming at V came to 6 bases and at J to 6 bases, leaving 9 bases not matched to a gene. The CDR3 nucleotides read TGTGCCAGCAGTTTTAGTGCAGGGGGCCCTGAAGCTTTCTTT. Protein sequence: CASSFSAGGPEAFF. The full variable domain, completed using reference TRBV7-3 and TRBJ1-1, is GAGVSQTPSNKVTEKGKYVELRCDPISGHTALYWYRQSLGQGPEFLIYFQGTGAADDSGLPNDRFFAVRPEGSVSTLKIQRTERGDSAVYLCASSFSAGGPEAFFGQGTRLTVV.

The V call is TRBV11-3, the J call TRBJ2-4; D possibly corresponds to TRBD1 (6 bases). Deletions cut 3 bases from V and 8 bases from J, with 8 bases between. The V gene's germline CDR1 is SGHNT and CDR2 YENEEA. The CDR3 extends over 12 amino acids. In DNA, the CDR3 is TGTGCCAGCAGCTTGAAGGGGGACATTCAGTACTTC. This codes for CASSLKGDIQYF.

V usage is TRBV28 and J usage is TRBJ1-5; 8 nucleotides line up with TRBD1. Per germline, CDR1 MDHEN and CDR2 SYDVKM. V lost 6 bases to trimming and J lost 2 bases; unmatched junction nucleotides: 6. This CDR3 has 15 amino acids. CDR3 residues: CASREQGGRNQPQHF. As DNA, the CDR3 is TGTGCCAGCAGAGAACAGGGGGGACGCAATCAGCCCCAGCATTTT. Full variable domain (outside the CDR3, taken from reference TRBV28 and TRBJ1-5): DVKVTQSSRYLVKRTGEKVFLECVQDMDHENMFWYRQDPGLGLRLIYFSYDVKMKEKGDIPEGYSVSREKKERFSLILESASTNQTSMYLCASREQGGRNQPQHFGDGTRLSIL.

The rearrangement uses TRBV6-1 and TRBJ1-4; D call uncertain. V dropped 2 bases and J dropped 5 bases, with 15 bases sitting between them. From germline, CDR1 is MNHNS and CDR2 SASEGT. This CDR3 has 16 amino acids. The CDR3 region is CASSELRRSWNEKLFF. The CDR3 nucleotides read TGTGCCAGCAGTGAATTGCGCAGGTCTTGGAATGAAAAACTGTTTTTT.

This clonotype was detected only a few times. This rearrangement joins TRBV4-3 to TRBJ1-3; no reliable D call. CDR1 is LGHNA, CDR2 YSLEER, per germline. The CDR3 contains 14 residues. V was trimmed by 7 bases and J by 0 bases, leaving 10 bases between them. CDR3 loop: CASKASPSGNTIYF. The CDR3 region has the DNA TGCGCCAGCAAGGCCAGCCCCTCTGGAAACACCATATATTTT.

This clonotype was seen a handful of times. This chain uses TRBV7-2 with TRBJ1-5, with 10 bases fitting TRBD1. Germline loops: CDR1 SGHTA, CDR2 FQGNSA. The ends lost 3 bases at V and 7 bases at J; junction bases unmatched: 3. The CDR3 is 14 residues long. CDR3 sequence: CASSFGQGGQPQHF. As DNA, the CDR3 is TGTGCCAGCAGCTTTGGACAGGGGGGACAGCCCCAGCATTTT.

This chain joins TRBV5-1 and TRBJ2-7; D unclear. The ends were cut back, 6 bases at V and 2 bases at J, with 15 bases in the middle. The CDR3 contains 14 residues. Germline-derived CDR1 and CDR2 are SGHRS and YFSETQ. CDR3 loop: CASNVAPSPYEQYF. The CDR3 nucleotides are TGCGCCAGCAATGTCGCGCCATCGCCCTACGAGCAGTACTTC.

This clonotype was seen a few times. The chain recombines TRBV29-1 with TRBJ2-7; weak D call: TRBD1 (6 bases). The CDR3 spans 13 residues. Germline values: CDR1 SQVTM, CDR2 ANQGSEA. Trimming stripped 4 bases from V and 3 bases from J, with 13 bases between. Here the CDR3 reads CSVVLQGLYEQYF. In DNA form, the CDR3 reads TGCAGCGTTGTACTGCAGGGGCTCTACGAGCAGTACTTC.

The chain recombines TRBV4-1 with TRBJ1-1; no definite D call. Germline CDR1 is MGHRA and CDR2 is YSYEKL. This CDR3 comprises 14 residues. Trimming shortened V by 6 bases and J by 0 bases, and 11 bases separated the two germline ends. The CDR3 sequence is CASRPTPMNTEAFF. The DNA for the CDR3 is TGCGCCAGCAGACCGACTCCCATGAACACTGAAGCTTTCTTT.

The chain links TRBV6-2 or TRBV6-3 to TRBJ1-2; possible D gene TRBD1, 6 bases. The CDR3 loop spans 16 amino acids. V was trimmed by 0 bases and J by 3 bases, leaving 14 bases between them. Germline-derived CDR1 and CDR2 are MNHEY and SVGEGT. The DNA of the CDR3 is TGTGCCAGCAGTTACTCACCCGCGACAGGAGACTATGGCTACACCTTC. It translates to CASSYSPATGDYGYTF.

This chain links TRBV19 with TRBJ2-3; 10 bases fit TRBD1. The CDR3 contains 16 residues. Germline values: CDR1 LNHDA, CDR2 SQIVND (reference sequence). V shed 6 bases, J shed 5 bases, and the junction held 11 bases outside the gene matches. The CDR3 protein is CASRISPTGGGDTQYF. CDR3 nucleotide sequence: TGTGCCAGTAGAATTTCACCGACAGGGGGCGGAGATACGCAGTATTTT.

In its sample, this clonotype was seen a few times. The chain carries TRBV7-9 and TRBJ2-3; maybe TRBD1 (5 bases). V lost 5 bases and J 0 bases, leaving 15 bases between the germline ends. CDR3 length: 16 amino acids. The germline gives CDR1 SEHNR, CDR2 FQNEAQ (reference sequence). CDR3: CASSREQDRSTDTQYF. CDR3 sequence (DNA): TGTGCCAGCAGCCGAGAACAGGATAGGAGCACAGATACGCAGTATTTT.

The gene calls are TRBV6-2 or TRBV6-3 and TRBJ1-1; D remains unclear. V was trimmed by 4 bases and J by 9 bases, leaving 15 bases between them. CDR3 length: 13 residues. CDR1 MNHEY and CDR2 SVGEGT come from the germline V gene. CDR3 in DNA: TGTGCCAGCAGTTCAGTGCAGGTCTTTCAAGCTTTCTTT. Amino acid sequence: CASSSVQVFQAFF.

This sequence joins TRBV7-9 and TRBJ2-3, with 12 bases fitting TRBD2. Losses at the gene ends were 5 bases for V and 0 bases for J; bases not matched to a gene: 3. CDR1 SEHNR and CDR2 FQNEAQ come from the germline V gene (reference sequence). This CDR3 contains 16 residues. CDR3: CASSNGLAGSTDTQYF. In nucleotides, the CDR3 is TGTGCCAGCAGCAACGGACTAGCGGGGAGCACAGATACGCAGTATTTT.